The 27 T cell receptor beta chains reported below all come from one sample, sequenced in a study of post-analysis software for immune sequencing data. General study findings and limits: Five or six TRBV segments were significantly more frequent in patients than in controls. TRBV5-6, TRBV5-1 and TRBV20-1 were among these segments.

These receptors are not linked to any known antigen. Built from TCR beta cDNA, the libraries had unique molecular identifiers in them. One entry per CDR3 protein results from TCRdb running MiXCR on the PCR reads. This sample has about 560,000 distinct CDR3 sequences, with 40% to 50% found just once. What was sequenced was blood. The receptor set was obtained from a girl aged 10 to 17 with multiple sclerosis.

This clonotype has just a few counts. The rearrangement links TRBV4-2 to TRBJ2-3, with a possible D match to TRBD2 (7 bases). Germline-derived CDR1 and CDR2 are LGHNA and YNFKEQ. The CDR3 totals 17 residues. The V and J ends lost 1 base and 2 bases respectively, with 16 bases between them. This CDR3 is CASSQGGGGGPTDTQYF. The CDR3 region has the DNA TGTGCCAGCAGCCAAGGGGGGGGCGGGGGTCCCACAGATACGCAGTATTTT.

As for this clonotype: One junction end disagrees with the germline gene, perhaps due to a read error. J is TRBJ1-5 and V is TRBV7-2; D gene ambiguous. CDR3 size: 12 residues. Germline V gene data show CDR1 as SGHTA and CDR2 as FQGNSA. CDR3 coding DNA: TGTGCCAGCAGTTTAGACCATCAGCCCCAGCATTTT. The encoded protein is CASSLDHQPQHF.

V usage is TRBV12-3 or TRBV12-4 and J usage is TRBJ2-1; the D gene could be TRBD1 or TRBD2 (6 bases each). V lost 6 bases and J lost 4, with 16 bases in between. CDR3 length: 15 residues. The CDR3 region is CASSSGGTPYNEQFF. The CDR3 DNA sequence: TGTGCCAGCAGCTCCGGCGGGACACCATACAATGAGCAGTTCTTC.

This sequence joins TRBV29-1 and TRBJ1-1; D gene uncertain. The germline V and J ends were trimmed by 6 bases and 0 bases, with 8 bases remaining between them. Germline V gives CDR1 SQVTM, CDR2 ANQGSEA. CDR3 size: 12 residues. The CDR3 region has the DNA TGCAGCGTCGACACCTTGAACACTGAAGCTTTCTTT. Protein sequence: CSVDTLNTEAFF.

V and J are TRBV5-1 and TRBJ1-1; possibly TRBD1 for D (5 bases). Germline CDR1 SGHRS, CDR2 YFSETQ. The V end lost 4 bases, the J end lost 5 bases, and 12 bases lay between the germline ends. The CDR3 is made up of 13 amino acids. DNA of the CDR3: TGCGCCAGCAGCGCCTACGGGGGAACTGAAGCTTTCTTT. This gives the protein CASSAYGGTEAFF.

The rearrangement uses TRBV12-3 or TRBV12-4 and TRBJ2-7; D is unresolved. V lost 1 base to trimming and J lost 7 bases, with 11 bases between them. This CDR3 region has 13 residues. CDR3 in DNA: TGTGCCAGCAGTTTAGGGTTGTACAATGAGCAGTACTTC. It is translated as CASSLGLYNEQYF.

This clonotype showed up just a few times. V usage is TRBV5-1 and J usage is TRBJ2-5; 9 bases are shared with TRBD1. Near its end, the DNA agrees better with TRBJ2-7, so the J call may be wrong. From germline, CDR1 is SGHRS and CDR2 YFSETQ. This CDR3 contains 15 residues. The CDR3 is CASSLGVQGANEQYF. The CDR3 DNA follows: TGCGCCAGCAGCTTGGGTGTACAGGGGGCGAACGAGCAGTACTTC.

This chain connects TRBV7-2 to TRBJ2-6; no definite D call. Germline V CDR1 and CDR2: SGHTA, FQGNSA. V shed 1 base and J shed 3 bases, with 10 bases lying between them. The CDR3 has 16 amino acids. The CDR3 region is CASSLVLLVGANVLTF. The CDR3 DNA reads as TGTGCCAGCAGCTTAGTCTTACTGGTTGGGGCCAACGTCCTGACTTTC.

The CDR3 reads CASSLENLAGETQYF. Written as DNA, the CDR3 is TGTGCCAGCAGCTTAGAGAACCTAGCGGGAGAGACCCAGTACTTC. This rearrangement joins TRBV7-8 to TRBJ2-7; 8 bases fit TRBD2. The closer fit of TRBJ2-5 to the DNA end suggests the J call may be wrong. Germline CDR1 SGHVS, CDR2 FQNEAQ. CDR3 length equals 15 residues.

This chain joins TRBV11-2 and TRBJ2-7; D perhaps matches TRBD1 (5 bases). This CDR3 spans 16 amino acids. Trimming removed 5 bases from V and 6 bases from J, with 23 bases in between. Germline V lookup: CDR1 SGHAT, CDR2 FQNNGV. CDR3 sequence (DNA): TGTGCCAGCAGCGAAGGCGGTGGGCAGGGATTCGGCGAGCAGTACTTC. Translation: CASSEGGGQGFGEQYF.

V usage is TRBV29-1 and J usage is TRBJ2-3; 7 bases agree with TRBD1. Germline CDR1 and CDR2: SQVTM and ANQGSEA. This CDR3 is built from 14 residues. Unmatched junction bases numbered 13, after V lost 7 bases and J lost 6 bases. The CDR3 spells CSGWTGGNVDTQYF. Written as DNA, the CDR3 is TGCAGCGGGTGGACAGGCGGTAATGTGGATACGCAGTATTTT.

This clonotype has a handful of counts. The genes are TRBV15 and TRBJ1-2; 9 nucleotides line up with TRBD1. Germline lookup yields CDR1 LNHNV and CDR2 YYDKDF (reference sequence). The ends lost 3 bases at V and 2 bases at J; junction bases unmatched: 1. The CDR3 has 14 residues. The CDR3 coding sequence is TGTGCCACCAGCAGGACAGGGGGAAACTATGGCTACACCTTC. Protein product: CATSRTGGNYGYTF.

The J gene is TRBJ2-6, the V gene TRBV12-3 or TRBV12-4; D is ambiguous. This CDR3 comprises 13 residues. With 7 bases removed from V and 0 bases from J, the gap between germline ends came to 4 bases. The CDR3 sequence: CASTGSGANVLTF. In DNA form, the CDR3 reads TGTGCCAGCACCGGCTCTGGGGCCAACGTCCTGACTTTC.

The rearrangement links TRBV6-6 to TRBJ2-7; 8 bases are a match to TRBD1. The CDR3 extends over 14 amino acids. V trimming: 6 bases; J trimming: 6 bases; junction bases outside the gene matches: 10. CDR1 and CDR2 from the germline V gene are MNHNY and SVGAGI (reference sequence). CDR3 in DNA: TGTGCCAGCAGCCCCGGGGACAGGAGTGGCGAGCAGTACTTC. Translated, it gives CASSPGDRSGEQYF.

The chain employs TRBV6-6 and TRBJ1-2, with TRBD1 identical over 7 bases. CDR1 is MNHNY and CDR2 is SVGAGI in the germline V gene (reference sequence). The V segment lost 5 bases and the J segment 7 bases; nucleotides outside the gene matches: 7. The CDR3 totals 13 residues. DNA of the CDR3: TGTGCCAGCAGTCCCAGGGGGAAGGGTGGCTACACCTTC. Residues: CASSPRGKGGYTF.

The J gene is TRBJ2-1, the V gene TRBV20-1, with 13 positions matching TRBD2. The CDR3 consists of 19 residues. The ends lost 0 bases at V and 11 bases at J; junction bases unmatched: 19. CDR1 DFQATT and CDR2 SNEGSKA come from the germline V gene (reference sequence). The CDR3 DNA is TGCAGTGCTAGAGATGGTAACGGGAAAACACTAGCGGGAGGGCGGAAGCAGTTCTTC. As protein: CSARDGNGKTLAGGRKQFF.

This CDR3 is CASSPSGQFVETQYF. CDR3 DNA sequence: TGTGCCAGCAGCCCTTCGGGACAGTTTGTAGAGACCCAGTACTTC. The rearrangement links TRBV11-1 to TRBJ2-5; 7 bases agree with TRBD1. Germline V gene data show CDR1 as SGHAT and CDR2 as FQDESV (reference sequence). The V gene end was trimmed by 5 bases and the J gene end by 4 bases; junction bases not matched to a gene: 10. This CDR3 is built from 15 residues. The full variable domain, its missing parts supplied by reference TRBV11-1 and TRBJ2-5, is EAEVAQSPRYKITEKSQAVAFWCDPISGHATLYWYRQILGQGPELLVQFQDESVVDDSQLPKDRFSAERLKGVDSTLKIQPAELGDSAMYLCASSPSGQFVETQYFGPGTRLLVL.

This rearrangement joins TRBV5-1 to TRBJ1-4, with no clear D. Deletions cut 0 bases from V and 2 bases from J, with 11 bases between. Germline V gene data show CDR1 as SGHRS and CDR2 as YFSETQ. The CDR3 has 16 amino acids. In DNA, the CDR3 is TGCGCCAGCAGCTTGGTCGGCGGGAGTACTAATGAAAAACTGTTTTTT. Its protein is CASSLVGGSTNEKLFF.

This clonotype was observed a handful of times. The rearrangement links TRBV20-1 to TRBJ2-1, with 9 positions matching TRBD2. The length of the CDR3 is 17 residues. The V gene end was trimmed by 0 bases and the J gene end by 8 bases; junction bases not matched to a gene: 14. Germline values: CDR1 DFQATT, CDR2 SNEGSKA (reference sequence). CDR3 residues: CSAREGPGLALVHEQFF. Written as DNA, the CDR3 is TGCAGTGCTAGAGAGGGGCCGGGACTAGCTCTAGTCCATGAGCAGTTCTTC.

This chain connects TRBV29-1 to TRBJ2-1; D gene unclear. V lost 1 base, J lost 0 bases, and 10 bases lay in between. Germline V gives CDR1 SQVTM, CDR2 ANQGSEA. The CDR3 contains 15 residues. The CDR3 is CSVEVSGGSYNEQFF. DNA for the CDR3: TGCAGCGTTGAAGTCTCTGGTGGCTCCTACAATGAGCAGTTCTTC.

This chain uses TRBV5-6 with TRBJ1-1; 10 bases are a match to TRBD1. The CDR3 is 18 residues long. J gave up 1 base and V 2 bases, and 11 bases lay outside the gene matches. Germline V gene data show CDR1 as SGHDT and CDR2 as YYEEEE. CDR3 sequence (DNA): TGTGCCAGCAGCTTCGGACAGGGGGGGCTGAGGAGGAACACTGAAGCTTTCTTT. This codes for CASSFGQGGLRRNTEAFF.

This clonotype was picked up many times. The chain combines TRBV5-1 with TRBJ2-5; the match to TRBD1 covers 8 bases. The CDR3 extends over 16 amino acids. Per germline, CDR1 SGHRS and CDR2 YFSETQ. J was trimmed by 5 bases and V by 1 base; bases with no gene match: 10. The CDR3 loop is CASSLLDRATGETQYF. DNA for the CDR3: TGCGCCAGCAGCTTGTTGGACAGGGCAACGGGTGAGACCCAGTACTTC.

The rearrangement uses TRBV7-9 and TRBJ1-2; D is possibly TRBD1 (5 bases). Trimming pared 5 bases from V and 2 bases from J, leaving 15 bases between. This CDR3 spans 15 amino acids. Germline CDR1 reads SEHNR; CDR2 reads FQNEAQ (reference sequence). The CDR3 here is CASSPLGHPNYGYTF. The CDR3, as DNA: TGTGCCAGCAGCCCTCTTGGACACCCCAACTATGGCTACACCTTC.

The rearrangement uses TRBV7-2 and TRBJ1-2, with D tentatively TRBD1 (6 bases). V lost 7 bases to trimming and J lost 5 bases, with 23 bases between them. This CDR3 region has 16 residues. Germline V gives CDR1 SGHTA, CDR2 FQGNSA. In DNA form, the CDR3 reads TGTGCCAGCACTAATCCGTACGCGCAGGGGTCATATGGCTACACCTTC. This translates into CASTNPYAQGSYGYTF.

In DNA form, the CDR3 reads TGTGCCAGCTCCGAAGGGGGCACAGATACGCAGTATTTT. It codes for CASSEGGTDTQYF. The rearrangement links TRBV11-3 to TRBJ2-3; D is perhaps TRBD1 (5 bases). Germline assignment: CDR1 SGHNT and CDR2 YENEEA. Deletions cut 8 bases from V and 1 base from J, with 10 bases between. The CDR3 runs 13 residues. The variable domain in full, with the rest retrieved from reference TRBV11-3 and TRBJ2-3, is EAGVVQSPRYKIIEKKQPVAFWCNPISGHNTLYWYLQNLGQGPELLIRYENEEAVDDSQLPKDRFSAERLKGVDSTLKIQPAELGDSAVYLCASSEGGTDTQYFGPGTRLTVL.

V gene TRBV6-5 combines with J gene TRBJ2-3; 7 positions match TRBD1. V lost 2 bases and J lost 4; bases outside the gene matches: 3. The CDR3 length is 14 residues. The germline V gene has CDR1 MNHEY and CDR2 SVGAGI. The CDR3 coding sequence is TGTGCCAGCAGTTACACAGGGGTGGCAGATACGCAGTATTTT. Protein: CASSYTGVADTQYF.

This chain links TRBV6-4 with TRBJ2-1; D may be TRBD2 (7 bases). Trimming pared 2 bases from V and 6 bases from J, leaving 14 bases between. Germline CDR1 is MRHNA and CDR2 is SNTAGT. CDR3 length equals 15 residues. The CDR3 DNA sequence: TGTGCCAGCAGTGACGGGGGGGGGCCAAGCAATGAGCAGTTCTTC. It translates to CASSDGGGPSNEQFF.